Following are 2 T cell receptor beta chains from one sample sequenced in a study of blood T cell repertoires in COVID-19. The assay was immunoSEQ multiplex PCR, and TCRdb's table has in-frame clones only and misses some. The table lists approximately 300,000 clones, approximately 85% of them singletons, with approximately 1.5% in the top ten. The sequencing input was peripheral blood. Receptors originate from a woman in her 50s with acute or convalescent COVID-19.

V is TRBV7-6 and J is TRBJ1-6; 8 positions match TRBD1. This CDR3 is 15 amino acids long. The V segment lost 4 bases and the J segment 10 bases; nucleotides outside the gene matches: 9. Germline V gives CDR1 SGHVS, CDR2 FNYEAQ. The CDR3 DNA reads as TGTGCCAGCAGCTCCTGGACAGGGTTTAACTCACCCCTCCACTTT. Its protein product is CASSSWTGFNSPLHF. Full variable domain (outside the CDR3, taken from reference TRBV7-6 and TRBJ1-6): GAGVSQSPRYKVTKRGQDVALRCDPISGHVSLYWYRQALGQGPEFLTYFNYEAQQDKSGLPNDRFSAERPEGSISTLTIQRTEQRDSAMYRCASSSWTGFNSPLHFGNGTRLTVT.

The J gene is TRBJ2-6, the V gene TRBV5-1; TRBD1 aligns across 8 bases. Unmatched junction bases numbered 14, after V lost 0 bases and J lost 0 bases. The CDR3 has 21 residues. The germline gives CDR1 SGHRS, CDR2 YFSETQ. The CDR3 loop is CASSLAPPTQGALSGANVLTF. CDR3 nucleotides: TGCGCCAGCAGCTTGGCGCCCCCAACCCAGGGGGCCCTCTCTGGGGCCAACGTCCTGACTTTC.